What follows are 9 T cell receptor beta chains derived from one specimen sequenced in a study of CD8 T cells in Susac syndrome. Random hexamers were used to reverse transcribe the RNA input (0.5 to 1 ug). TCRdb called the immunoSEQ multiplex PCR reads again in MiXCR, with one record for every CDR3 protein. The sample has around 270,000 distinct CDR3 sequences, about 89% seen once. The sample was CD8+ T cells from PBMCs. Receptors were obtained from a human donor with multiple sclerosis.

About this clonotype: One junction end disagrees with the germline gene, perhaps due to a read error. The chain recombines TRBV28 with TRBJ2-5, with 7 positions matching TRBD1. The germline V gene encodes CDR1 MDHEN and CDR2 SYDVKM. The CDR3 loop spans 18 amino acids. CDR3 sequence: CATSPGLTGYRPSETQYF. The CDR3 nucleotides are TGTGCCACCAGTCCCGGATTGACAGGGTACCGGCCATCGGAGACCCAGTACTTC.

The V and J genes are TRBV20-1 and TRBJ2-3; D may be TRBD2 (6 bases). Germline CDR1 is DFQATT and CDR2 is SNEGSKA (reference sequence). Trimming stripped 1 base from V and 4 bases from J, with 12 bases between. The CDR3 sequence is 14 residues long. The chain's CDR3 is CSARVLAPPDTQYF. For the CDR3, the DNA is TGCAGTGCTAGAGTTCTAGCGCCCCCAGATACGCAGTATTTT.

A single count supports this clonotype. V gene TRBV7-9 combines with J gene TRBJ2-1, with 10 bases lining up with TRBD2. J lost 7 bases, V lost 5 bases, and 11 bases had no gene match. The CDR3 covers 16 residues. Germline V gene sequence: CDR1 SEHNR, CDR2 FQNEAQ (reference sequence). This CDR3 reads CASSPGPQTSGNEQFF. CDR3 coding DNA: TGTGCCAGCAGCCCAGGCCCCCAGACTAGCGGGAATGAGCAGTTCTTC.

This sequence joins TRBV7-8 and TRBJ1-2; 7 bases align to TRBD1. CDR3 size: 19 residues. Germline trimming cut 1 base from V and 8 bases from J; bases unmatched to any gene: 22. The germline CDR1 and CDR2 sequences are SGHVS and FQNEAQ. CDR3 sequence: CASSLEDRPDTAGARGYTF. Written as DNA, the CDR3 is TGTGCCAGCAGCTTAGAGGACAGGCCCGACACCGCGGGGGCAAGGGGCTACACCTTC. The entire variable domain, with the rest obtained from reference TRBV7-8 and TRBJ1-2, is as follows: GAGVSQSPRYKVAKRGQDVALRCDPISGHVSLFWYQQALGQGPEFLTYFQNEAQLDKSGLPSDRFFAERPEGSVSTLKIQRTQQEDSAVYLCASSLEDRPDTAGARGYTFGSGTRLTVV.

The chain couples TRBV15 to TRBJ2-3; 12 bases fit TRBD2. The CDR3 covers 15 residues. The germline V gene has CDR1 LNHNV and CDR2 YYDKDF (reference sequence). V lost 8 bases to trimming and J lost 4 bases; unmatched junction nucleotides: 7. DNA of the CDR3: TGTGCCACCCGGCAGGGACTAGCGGGTCCAGATACGCAGTATTTT. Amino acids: CATRQGLAGPDTQYF.

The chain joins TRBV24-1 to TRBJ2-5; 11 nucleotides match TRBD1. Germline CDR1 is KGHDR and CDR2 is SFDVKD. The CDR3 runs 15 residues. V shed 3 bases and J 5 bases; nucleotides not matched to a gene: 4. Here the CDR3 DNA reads TGTGCCACCAGTGATCCGGACAGGGGGCTGGAGACCCAGTACTTC. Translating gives CATSDPDRGLETQYF.

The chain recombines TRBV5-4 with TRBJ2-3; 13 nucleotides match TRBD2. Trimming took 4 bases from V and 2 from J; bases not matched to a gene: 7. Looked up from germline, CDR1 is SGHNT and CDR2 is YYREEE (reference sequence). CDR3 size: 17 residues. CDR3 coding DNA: TGTGCCAGCAGCCGACCTACTAGCGGGAGGGCCACAGATACGCAGTATTTT. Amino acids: CASSRPTSGRATDTQYF.

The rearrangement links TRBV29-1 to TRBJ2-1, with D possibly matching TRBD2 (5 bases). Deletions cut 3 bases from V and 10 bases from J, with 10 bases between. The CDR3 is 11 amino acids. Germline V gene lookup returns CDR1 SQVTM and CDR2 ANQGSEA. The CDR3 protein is CSVDEGREQFF. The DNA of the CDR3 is TGCAGCGTTGATGAGGGCCGAGAGCAGTTCTTC.

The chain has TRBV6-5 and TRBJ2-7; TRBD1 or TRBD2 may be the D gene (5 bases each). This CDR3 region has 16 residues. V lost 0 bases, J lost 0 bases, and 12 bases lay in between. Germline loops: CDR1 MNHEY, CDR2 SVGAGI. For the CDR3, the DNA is TGTGCCAGCAGTTACTCGATCGGGGCCCGCTCCTACGAGCAGTACTTC. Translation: CASSYSIGARSYEQYF.